One and the same sample provided the 9 T cell receptor beta chains below, sequenced in a study of spatial heterogeneity in lung cancer (dated by TCRdb to the late 2010s). The method behind the library was 5' RACE. The instrument given in TCRdb is NextSeq 500. TCRdb took the public reads, trimmed them with fastp at Q25, ran MiXCR for clone calling and kept in-frame beta chains. Here each entry gathers all rows of one CDR3 protein and keeps the most common genes and DNA. The sample yields fewer than 2,500 distinct CDR3 sequences; around 13% were counted once. About 24% of the sample is taken by the ten largest. The sample's time point label is to be understood as: sample taken at primary tumor resection. This sample comprised normal lung tissue next to the tumor, obtained at surgery. The source is a female donor with early-stage non-small cell lung cancer.

In its sample, this clonotype was seen many times. The CDR3 is CSARDQGPRRGTGELFF. CDR3 DNA: TGCAGTGCTAGAGATCAGGGCCCAAGAAGGGGCACCGGGGAGCTGTTTTTT. V usage is TRBV20-1 and J usage is TRBJ2-2; weak D call: TRBD1 (5 bases). Trimming stripped 0 bases from V and 4 bases from J, with 18 bases between. The length of the CDR3 is 17 residues. Germline V CDR1 and CDR2: DFQATT, SNEGSKA (reference sequence).

CDR3 nucleotides: TGTGCCAGCAGTCCGTCCGGGACAGGGGGCCGGGAGCAGTTCTTC. This sequence encodes CASSPSGTGGREQFF. The chain links TRBV12-3 or TRBV12-4 to TRBJ2-1, with 12 bases that match TRBD1. This CDR3 is built from 15 residues. V trimming: 5 bases; J trimming: 10 bases; junction bases outside the gene matches: 9.

This clonotype qualifies as medium-sized. This chain links TRBV20-1 with TRBJ2-5, with a weak D call TRBD1 (6 bases). The V end was cut by 5 bases, the J end by 8 bases, with 12 bases between. The CDR3 is 11 residues long. In germline, CDR1 is DFQATT, CDR2 SNEGSKA (reference sequence). The CDR3 here is CSAVETGTQYF. CDR3 nucleotides: TGCAGTGCTGTCGAGACAGGCACCCAGTACTTC.

This clonotype has more than one count but fewer than ten. The V gene is TRBV2, the J gene TRBJ2-7, with 12 bases fitting TRBD2. Germline loops: CDR1 SNHLY, CDR2 FYNNEI. The CDR3 length is 14 residues. V shed 7 bases and J 6 bases; nucleotides not matched to a gene: 7. CDR3 nucleotides: TGTGCCAGCATGAGGACTAGCGGGGTAGGCGAGCAGTACTTC. This sequence encodes CASMRTSGVGEQYF.

This clonotype is classed as medium-sized. CDR3 in amino acids: CASSLRWGDGEQFF. The DNA for the CDR3 is TGTGCCAGCAGCTTAAGGTGGGGGGACGGTGAGCAGTTCTTC. V and J are TRBV7-2 and TRBJ2-1; D is possibly TRBD2 (6 bases). This CDR3 has 14 amino acids. V lost 2 bases and J 9 bases, leaving 14 bases between the germline ends. From germline, CDR1 is SGHTA and CDR2 FQGNSA.

Judged by abundance, this clonotype is medium-sized. The J gene is TRBJ1-2, the V gene TRBV30; 8 positions match TRBD1. Germline assignment: CDR1 GTSNPN and CDR2 SVGIG (reference sequence). J lost 2 bases, V lost 2 bases, and 4 bases had no gene match. The CDR3 has 14 residues. CDR3 protein: CAWSTGTGNYGYTF. The CDR3 coding sequence is TGTGCCTGGAGTACCGGGACAGGAAACTATGGCTACACCTTC.

In its sample, this clonotype was seen many times. The chain carries TRBV3-1 and TRBJ1-6; TRBD1 is a possible D gene (5 bases). The CDR3 loop spans 14 amino acids. V was trimmed by 4 bases and J by 7 bases, leaving 11 bases between them. Germline CDR1 and CDR2: LGHDT and YNNKEL (reference sequence). CDR3 sequence reads: CASSLRGGNSPLHF. For the CDR3, the DNA is TGTGCCAGCAGCCTCCGGGGCGGAAATTCACCCCTCCACTTT. The entire variable domain, with the rest obtained from reference TRBV3-1 and TRBJ1-6, is as follows: DTAVSQTPKYLVTQMGNDKSIKCEQNLGHDTMYWYKQDSKKFLKIMFSYNNKELIINETVPNRFSPKSPDKAHLNLHINSLELGDSAVYFCASSLRGGNSPLHFGNGTRLTVT.

This sequence joins TRBV4-1 and TRBJ1-4; 8 bases map to TRBD1. V trimming: 0 bases; J trimming: 10 bases; junction bases outside the gene matches: 13. The CDR3 is 17 residues long. Germline-derived CDR1 and CDR2 are MGHRA and YSYEKL. The CDR3 DNA follows: TGCGCCAGCAGCCAAGAACCGAGGACAGGGCCCGGGGGAAAACTGTTTTTT. Its translation: CASSQEPRTGPGGKLFF.

This chain links TRBV7-9 with TRBJ1-2, with 12 bases lining up with TRBD1. Germline lookup yields CDR1 SEHNR and CDR2 FQNEAQ (reference sequence). The junction had 5 bases not matched to a gene; V was cut back by 5 bases and J by 7 bases. CDR3 length: 14 amino acids. The CDR3 DNA is TGTGCCAGCAGCCCGGGACAGGGGGCGCCTGGCTACACCTTC. This sequence encodes CASSPGQGAPGYTF.